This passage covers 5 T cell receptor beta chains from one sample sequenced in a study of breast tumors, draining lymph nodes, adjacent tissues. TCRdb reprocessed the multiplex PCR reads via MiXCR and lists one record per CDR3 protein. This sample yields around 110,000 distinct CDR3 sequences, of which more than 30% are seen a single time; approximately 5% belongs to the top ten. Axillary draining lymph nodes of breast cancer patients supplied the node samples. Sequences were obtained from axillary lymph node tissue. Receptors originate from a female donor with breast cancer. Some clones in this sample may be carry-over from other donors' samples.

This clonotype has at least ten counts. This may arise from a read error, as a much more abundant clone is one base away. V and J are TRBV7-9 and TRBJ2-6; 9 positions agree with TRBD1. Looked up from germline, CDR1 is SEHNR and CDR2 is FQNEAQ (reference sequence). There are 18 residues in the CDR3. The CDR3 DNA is TGTGCCAGCAGCTTCCGGGACAGGGTCTTCTCTGGGGCCCACGTCCTGACTTTC. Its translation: CASSFRDRVFSGAHVLTF.

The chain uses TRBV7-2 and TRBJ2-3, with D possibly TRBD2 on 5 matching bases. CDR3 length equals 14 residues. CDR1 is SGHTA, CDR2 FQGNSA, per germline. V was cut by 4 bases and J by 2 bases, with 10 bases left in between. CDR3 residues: CASSYLAYTDTQYF. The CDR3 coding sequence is TGTGCCAGCAGCTACCTAGCCTACACAGATACGCAGTATTTT. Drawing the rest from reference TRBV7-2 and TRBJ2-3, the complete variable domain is GAGVSQSPSNKVTEKGKDVELRCDPISGHTALYWYRQSLGQGLEFLIYFQGNSAPDKSGLPSDRFSAERTGGSVSTLTIQRTQQEDSAVYLCASSYLAYTDTQYFGPGTRLTVL.

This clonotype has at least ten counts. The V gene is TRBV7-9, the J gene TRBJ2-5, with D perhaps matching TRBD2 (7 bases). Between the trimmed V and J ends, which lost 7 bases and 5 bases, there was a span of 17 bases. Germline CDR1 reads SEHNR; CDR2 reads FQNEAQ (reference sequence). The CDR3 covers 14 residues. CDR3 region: CASTRRGGFETQYF. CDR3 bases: TGTGCCAGCACCCGGAGGGGGGGCTTCGAGACCCAGTACTTC.

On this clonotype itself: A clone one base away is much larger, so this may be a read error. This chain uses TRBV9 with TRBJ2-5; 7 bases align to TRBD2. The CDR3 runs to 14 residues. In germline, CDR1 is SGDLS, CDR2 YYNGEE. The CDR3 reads CASSERDQWGTQSF. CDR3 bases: TGTGCCAGCAGCGAGCGGGATCAGTGGGGGACCCAGTCCTTC. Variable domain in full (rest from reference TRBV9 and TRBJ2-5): DSGVTQTPKHLITATGQRVTLRCSPRSGDLSVYWYQQSLDQGLQFLIQYYNGEERAKGNILERFSAQQFPDLHSELNLSSLELGDSALYFCASSERDQWGTQSFGPGTRLLVL.

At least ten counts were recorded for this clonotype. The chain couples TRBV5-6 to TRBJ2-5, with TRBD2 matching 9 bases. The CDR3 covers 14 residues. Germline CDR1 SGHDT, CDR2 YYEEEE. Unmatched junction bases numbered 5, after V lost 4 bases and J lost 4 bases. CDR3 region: CASSGRGGGETQYF. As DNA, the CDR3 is TGTGCCAGCAGCGGGCGGGGGGGCGGAGAGACCCAGTACTTC.